This T cell receptor beta chain was captured in a study of cytomegalovirus exposure and HLA in healthy donors. General study results and limits: In an earlier analysis, most TCR beta V segments were productive about 87% or about 30% of the time.

In regard to this clone: Its target is not known.

The CDR3 runs 14 residues. V lost 1 base and J lost 4, with 9 bases in between. Germline V gives CDR1 SEHNR, CDR2 FQNEAQ (reference sequence). The PCR made use of 60 Vbeta and 13 Jbeta primers. TCRdb's copy holds only in-frame clones and misses some; the assay was immunoSEQ multiplex PCR. The sample has some 50,000 clones, and its top ten clones hold about 1.2%. This clonotype was obtained from a woman in her thirties or forties in good health and CMV-seronegative. The sequenced sample consisted of PBMCs. V is TRBV7-9 and J is TRBJ2-3; D is perhaps TRBD1 (6 bases). The CDR3 protein is CASSLVQGADTQYF. For the CDR3, the DNA is TGTGCCAGCAGCTTAGTACAGGGAGCAGATACGCAGTATTTT.